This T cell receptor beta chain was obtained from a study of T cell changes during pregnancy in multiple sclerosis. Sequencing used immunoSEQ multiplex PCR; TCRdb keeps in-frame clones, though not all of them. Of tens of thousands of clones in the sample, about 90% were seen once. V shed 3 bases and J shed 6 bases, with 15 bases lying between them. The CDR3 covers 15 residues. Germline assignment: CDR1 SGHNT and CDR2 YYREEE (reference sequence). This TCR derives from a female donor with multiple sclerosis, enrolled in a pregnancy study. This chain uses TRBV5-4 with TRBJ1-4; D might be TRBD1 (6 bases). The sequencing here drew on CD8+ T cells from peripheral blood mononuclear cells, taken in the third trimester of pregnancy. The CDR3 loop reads CASSSRQERDEKLFF. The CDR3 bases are TGTGCCAGCAGCTCCCGACAGGAGAGGGATGAAAAACTGTTTTTT.